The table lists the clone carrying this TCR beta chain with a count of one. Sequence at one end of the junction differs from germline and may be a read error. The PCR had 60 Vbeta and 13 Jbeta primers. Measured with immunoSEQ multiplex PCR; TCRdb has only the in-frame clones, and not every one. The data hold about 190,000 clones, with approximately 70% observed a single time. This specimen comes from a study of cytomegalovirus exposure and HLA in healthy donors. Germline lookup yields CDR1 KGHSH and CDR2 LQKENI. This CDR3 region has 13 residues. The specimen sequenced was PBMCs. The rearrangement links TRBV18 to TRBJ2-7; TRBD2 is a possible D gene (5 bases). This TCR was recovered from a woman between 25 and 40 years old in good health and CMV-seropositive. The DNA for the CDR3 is TGTGCCAGCTCATCACCTGGCGGCGGGGAGCAGTACTTC. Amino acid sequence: CASSSPGGGEQYF.